This T cell receptor beta chain was recovered during a study of blood T cell repertoires in COVID-19. Looking at the study overall: Specimens from acute and convalescent COVID-19 originated in the United States, Italy and Spain. T cells, B-cell-depleted T cells, or PBMCs provided the cDNA or gDNA that served as material.

CDR1 is LNHNV, CDR2 YYDKDF, per germline (reference sequence). The CDR3 is made up of 13 amino acids. Trimming removed 3 bases from V and 9 bases from J, with 15 bases in between. In its sample, this clone was seen once. Original methodology: Researchers report that nucleated cell counts were estimated from reference gene primer amplification. The repertoire was sequenced with immunoSEQ multiplex PCR; TCRdb's copy has only in-frame clones and lacks some. V and J calls and clone size are as listed in that table; D and trimming were resolved from the DNA. The table shows about 120,000 clones, with more than 60% occurring only once.

The chain joins TRBV15 to TRBJ2-7, with D possibly being TRBD2 (5 bases). The material sequenced was peripheral blood. The TCR comes from a man aged 65 to 79 with acute or convalescent COVID-19. The CDR3 region has the DNA TGTGCCACCAGCAGGGCACTAGAATTCGGGCAGTACTTC. It encodes CATSRALEFGQYF.